This T cell receptor (beta chain) was recorded in a study of T cell responses to AZD1222 COVID-19 vaccine. Study-wide points: Sampled repertoires all dated from after the peak T cell response. Compared with day 0, the breadth and depth of the Spike-specific TCR repertoire rose significantly after two doses of AZD1222. Clonal diversity was possibly underestimated; the donors were predominantly white British and more often female. Epitopes outside B.1.351 and B.1.1.7 mutated regions reportedly drew nearly half of spike TCRs.

Sequencing used immunoSEQ multiplex PCR; TCRdb keeps in-frame clones, though not all of them. The sample gives about 90,000 clones, approximately 90% of which show up once; approximately 5.2% is in the top ten. V lost 0 bases and J lost 6, with 11 bases in between. Germline CDR1 is MNHNS and CDR2 is SASEGT. The CDR3 runs 14 residues. About this clone itself: Its specificity is unknown.

The source was peripheral blood, collected on day 0 of MenACWY control vaccination. The sequence derives from an adult in good health. The V and J genes are TRBV6-1 and TRBJ2-5; D possibly corresponds to TRBD2 (6 bases). CDR3 sequence reads: CASSEAGGLKTQYF. The CDR3 nucleotides read TGTGCCAGCAGTGAAGCGGGGGGTTTAAAGACCCAGTACTTC.